The next 2 T cell receptor beta chains were all read from a single sample in a study of cytomegalovirus exposure and HLA in healthy donors. PCR employed 60 Vbeta and 13 Jbeta primers. TCRdb's copy holds only in-frame clones and misses some; the assay was immunoSEQ multiplex PCR. The repertoire includes hundreds of thousands of clones, about 78% of them detected once, and approximately 3.9% sits in the top ten. The sequenced sample consisted of PBMCs. These receptors originate from a male donor in good health and CMV-seronegative.

This clone was seen once. J is TRBJ2-7 and V is TRBV5-6; 8 nucleotides agree with TRBD1. This CDR3 comprises 14 residues. Trimming removed 4 bases from V and 1 base from J; junction bases left unmatched: 4. CDR1 is SGHDT and CDR2 is YYEEEE in the germline V gene. The CDR3 here is CASSPDRGSYEQYF. For the CDR3, the DNA is TGTGCCAGCAGCCCTGACAGGGGATCCTACGAGCAGTACTTC.

V is TRBV5-4 and J is TRBJ2-2; 8 bases line up with TRBD2. The CDR3 has 16 residues. Losses at the gene ends were 0 bases for V and 3 bases for J; bases not matched to a gene: 4. Germline CDR1 reads SGHNT; CDR2 reads YYREEE (reference sequence). The CDR3 region has the DNA TGTGCCAGCAGCTTGGCCGGGAGGGCTGACACCGGGGAGCTGTTTTTT. Translating it yields CASSLAGRADTGELFF.